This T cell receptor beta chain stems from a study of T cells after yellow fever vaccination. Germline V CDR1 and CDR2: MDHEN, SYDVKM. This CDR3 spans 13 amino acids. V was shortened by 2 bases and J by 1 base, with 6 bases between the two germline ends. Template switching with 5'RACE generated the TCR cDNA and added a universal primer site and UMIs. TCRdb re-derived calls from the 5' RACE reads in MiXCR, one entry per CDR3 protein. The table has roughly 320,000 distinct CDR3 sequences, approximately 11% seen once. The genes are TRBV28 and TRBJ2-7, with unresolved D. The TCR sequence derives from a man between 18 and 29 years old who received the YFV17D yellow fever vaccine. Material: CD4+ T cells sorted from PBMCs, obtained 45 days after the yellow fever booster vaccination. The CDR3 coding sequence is TGTGCCAGCAGTTTAACCTCATCCTACGAGCAGTACGTC. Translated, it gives CASSLTSSYEQYV.